The 22 T cell receptor beta chains below come from one sample, sequenced in a study of T-cell reconstitution after alpha-beta-depleted transplantation in children. Unique molecular identifiers were incorporated when the TCRbeta library was constructed. Using its own MiXCR run on the PCR reads, TCRdb lists one record per CDR3 protein. Of roughly 610,000 distinct CDR3 sequences listed, over 9.5% are singletons. Sequenced here: PBMCs from the stem cell graft donor, sampled from the stem cell graft. The source of these receptors is a human donor who donated a stem cell graft to a child with acute myeloid leukemia.

This clonotype was counted at least ten times. CDR3 sequence (DNA): TGCAGTGCCGTTAGCGGGATCAACAACAATGAGCAGTTCTTC. Translated: CSAVSGINNNEQFF. V gene TRBV20-1 combines with J gene TRBJ2-1, with 8 bases fitting TRBD2. V lost 6 bases and J lost 5; bases outside the gene matches: 9. This CDR3 is built from 14 residues. Germline CDR1 DFQATT, CDR2 SNEGSKA (reference sequence).

The J gene is TRBJ2-1, the V gene TRBV14; the D call may be TRBD1 or TRBD2 (6 bases each). The length of the CDR3 is 16 residues. V was cut by 0 bases and J by 12 bases, with 21 bases left in between. Germline-derived CDR1 and CDR2 are SGHDN and FVKESK. CDR3 in DNA: TGTGCCAGCAGCCAAGAGGGGGCACTAGCCCTCTCATGGCAGTTCTTC. Translation gives CASSQEGALALSWQFF. Together with reference TRBV14 and TRBJ2-1, the CDR3 gives the full variable domain: EAGVTQFPSHSVIEKGQTVTLRCDPISGHDNLYWYRRVMGKEIKFLLHFVKESKQDESGMPNNRFLAERTGGTYSTLKVQPAELEDSGVYFCASSQEGALALSWQFFGPGTRLTVL.

This clonotype was counted only a few times. The rearrangement links TRBV20-1 to TRBJ2-1; TRBD2 matches at 11 bases. Germline CDR1 reads DFQATT; CDR2 reads SNEGSKA (reference sequence). With V trimmed by 4 bases and J by 7 bases, 12 bases remained unmatched. The CDR3 consists of 16 residues. CDR3 in DNA: TGCAGTGCTATAACCGTAGCGGGAGGGCCGGTTAATGAGCAGTTCTTC. Its protein is CSAITVAGGPVNEQFF.

This clonotype was recorded a few times. The chain joins TRBV21-1 to TRBJ2-1; TRBD2 is taken as the D call from the table, unchecked against the DNA. TRBV21-1 is a recognized pseudogene. The length of the CDR3 is 13 residues. The CDR3 loop is CASSTSIHNEQFF. The CDR3 nucleotides are TGTGCCAGCAGCACTAGTATCCACAATGAGCAGTTCTTC.

This clonotype was observed at least ten times. This chain uses TRBV4-3 with TRBJ2-7, with a tentative D call TRBD1 (6 bases). This CDR3 has 15 residues. The ends were cut back, 1 base at V and 2 bases at J, with 12 bases in the middle. The V gene's germline CDR1 is LGHNA and CDR2 YSLEER. CDR3 region: CASSQGFTGTYEQYF. The CDR3, as DNA: TGCGCCAGCAGCCAAGGCTTCACAGGGACCTACGAGCAGTACTTC.

The rearrangement links TRBV7-8 to TRBJ2-1; D perhaps matches TRBD2 (6 bases). CDR3 length: 16 amino acids. Between the trimmed V and J ends, which lost 5 bases and 2 bases, there was a span of 16 bases. CDR1 SGHVS and CDR2 FQNEAQ come from the germline V gene. The CDR3 protein is CASSPRSSGTYNEQFF. For the CDR3, the DNA is TGTGCCAGCAGCCCCCGCAGTAGCGGCACCTACAATGAGCAGTTCTTC.

The chain recombines TRBV7-8 with TRBJ2-7; 12 nucleotides agree with TRBD2. The J segment lost 4 bases and the V segment lost 2 bases, leaving 6 bases of the junction unmatched. This CDR3 region has 16 residues. Germline CDR1 reads SGHVS; CDR2 reads FQNEAQ. CDR3 sequence reads: CASSLWSGTSGYEQYF. CDR3 sequence (DNA): TGTGCCAGCAGCTTATGGTCCGGGACTAGCGGGTACGAGCAGTACTTC.

This clonotype was counted only a few times. The rearrangement uses TRBV5-5 and TRBJ2-2; D possibly corresponds to TRBD2 (6 bases). Trimming pared 0 bases from V and 4 bases from J, leaving 10 bases between. The CDR3 totals 15 residues. Germline CDR1 reads SGHKS; CDR2 reads YYEKEE (reference sequence). As DNA, the CDR3 is TGTGCCAGCAGCTTGGTTGGTAGCGGCACCGGGGAGCTGTTTTTT. Its translation: CASSLVGSGTGELFF.

The genes are TRBV28 and TRBJ2-2, with 9 bases matching TRBD2. The CDR3 totals 16 residues. Germline CDR1 MDHEN, CDR2 SYDVKM. The ends lost 7 bases at V and 4 bases at J; junction bases unmatched: 10. DNA of the CDR3: TGTGCCAGCAACTCTGCAGGGCGGGAGGGCACCGGGGAGCTGTTTTTT. Protein sequence: CASNSAGREGTGELFF.

The sample holds a few counts of this clonotype. The chain uses TRBV12-3 or TRBV12-4 and TRBJ2-1, with D unclear. The CDR3 is 14 residues long. V lost 2 bases to trimming and J lost 9 bases, with 14 bases between them. CDR3 residues: CASSLMSVSGEQFF. The CDR3 nucleotides read TGTGCCAGCAGTTTAATGTCCGTTTCGGGTGAGCAGTTCTTC.

This clonotype was observed at least ten times. As DNA, the CDR3 is TGTGCCAGCAGTTTTGGACAGGGCAGTCAGGAGACCCAGTACTTC. It translates to CASSFGQGSQETQYF. The V gene is TRBV12-3 or TRBV12-4, the J gene TRBJ2-5; 8 bases align to TRBD1. The CDR3 runs to 15 residues. After removal of 3 bases from V and 5 bases from J, the junction contained 8 bases not matched to a gene.

This clonotype was observed a few times. The gene calls are TRBV4-3 and TRBJ1-5; TRBD1 is a possible D gene (6 bases). Trimming shortened V by 0 bases and J by 9 bases, and 15 bases separated the two germline ends. CDR1 and CDR2 from the germline V gene are LGHNA and YSLEER. The CDR3 has 15 amino acids. The CDR3 nucleotides are TGCGCCAGCAGCCAAGATACAGGGCCCCGGGGGCCCCAGCATTTT. Amino acids: CASSQDTGPRGPQHF.

This clonotype was counted many times. The chain carries TRBV29-1 and TRBJ2-1; D not resolved. Trimming shortened V by 4 bases and J by 0 bases, and 16 bases separated the two germline ends. Germline CDR1 and CDR2: SQVTM and ANQGSEA. This CDR3 comprises 16 residues. DNA for the CDR3: TGCAGCGTTGTCGGCGTCGGCGCAAGCTCCTACAATGAGCAGTTCTTC. Translated: CSVVGVGASSYNEQFF.

This clonotype was counted only a few times. The gene calls are TRBV9 and TRBJ2-5; a weak D match, TRBD2 (6 bases). Germline V lookup: CDR1 SGDLS, CDR2 YYNGEE. This CDR3 has 16 amino acids. Deletions cut 4 bases from V and 4 bases from J, with 20 bases between. The CDR3 bases are TGTGCCAGCAGCATCAGGGACTTCCATCGGTTAGAGACCCAGTACTTC. This codes for CASSIRDFHRLETQYF.

Ten or more counts support this clonotype. V usage is TRBV7-2 and J usage is TRBJ2-1; unclear D gene. Germline lookup yields CDR1 SGHTA and CDR2 FQGNSA. The length of the CDR3 is 13 residues. The V gene lost 3 bases and the J gene lost 8 bases, with 11 bases spanning the gap. The CDR3 DNA sequence: TGTGCCAGCAGCTTCCCATCTCCGGATGAGCAGTTCTTC. It is translated as CASSFPSPDEQFF.

The J gene is TRBJ2-3, the V gene TRBV5-1; D unresolved. Deletions cut 4 bases from V and 0 bases from J, with 9 bases between. The CDR3 runs 14 residues. Germline V CDR1 and CDR2: SGHRS, YFSETQ. The CDR3 bases are TGCGCCAGCAGCGCTCCCGACAGCACAGATACGCAGTATTTT. It encodes CASSAPDSTDTQYF. The full variable domain, completed using reference TRBV5-1 and TRBJ2-3, is KAGVTQTPRYLIKTRGQQVTLSCSPISGHRSVSWYQQTPGQGLQFLFEYFSETQRNKGNFPGRFSGRQFSNSRSEMNVSTLELGDSALYLCASSAPDSTDTQYFGPGTRLTVL.

This clonotype turned up a few times. The chain couples TRBV24-1 to TRBJ1-1, with D tentatively TRBD1 (6 bases). The CDR3 runs 15 residues. V was pared by 2 bases and J by 3 bases, with 12 bases between. Germline assignment: CDR1 KGHDR and CDR2 SFDVKD. In DNA, the CDR3 is TGTGCCACCAGTGATTCCAACGGGGGCGACACTGAAGCTTTCTTT. This encodes CATSDSNGGDTEAFF.

The rearrangement joins TRBV6-2 or TRBV6-3 to TRBJ1-1; D unclear. Deletions cut 5 bases from V and 0 bases from J, with 16 bases between. The CDR3 runs to 16 residues. In germline, CDR1 is MNHEY, CDR2 SVGEGT. The CDR3 DNA sequence: TGTGCCAGCAGTCCCCGACAAGGCTCCTTGAACACTGAAGCTTTCTTT. Its protein product is CASSPRQGSLNTEAFF.

This sequence joins TRBV24-1 and TRBJ2-1; possible D gene TRBD1, 6 bases. Trimming removed 10 bases from V and 7 bases from J, with 16 bases in between. CDR3 length: 13 amino acids. Germline loops: CDR1 KGHDR, CDR2 SFDVKD. The CDR3 nucleotides are TGTGCCACAAACTCCAGGGGCCTTAATGAGCAGTTCTTC. This codes for CATNSRGLNEQFF.

The chain carries TRBV20-1 and TRBJ2-5, with D possibly TRBD2 on 5 matching bases. The CDR3 runs 16 residues. Germline-derived CDR1 and CDR2 are DFQATT and SNEGSKA (reference sequence). V was cut by 0 bases and J by 5 bases, with 19 bases left in between. The CDR3 DNA reads as TGCAGTGCTAGAGATCTGGGCCCACGGGGTGAGGAGACCCAGTACTTC. This translates into CSARDLGPRGEETQYF.

This clonotype showed up many times. The rearrangement joins TRBV20-1 to TRBJ2-1; D gene unclear. The CDR3 loop spans 11 amino acids. CDR1 and CDR2 from the germline V gene are DFQATT and SNEGSKA (reference sequence). V dropped 3 bases and J dropped 4 bases, with 4 bases sitting between them. The CDR3 loop is CSARVYNEQFF. In nucleotides, the CDR3 is TGCAGTGCTAGGGTGTACAATGAGCAGTTCTTC.

The V call is TRBV3-1, the J call TRBJ2-5; possibly TRBD1 or TRBD2 for D (5 bases each). V was shortened by 3 bases and J by 6 bases, with 20 bases between the two germline ends. The germline gives CDR1 LGHDT, CDR2 YNNKEL (reference sequence). The CDR3 contains 16 residues. CDR3 amino acids: CASSQTRTGARKTQYF. The CDR3 region has the DNA TGTGCCAGCAGCCAGACAAGGACCGGGGCTCGGAAGACCCAGTACTTC.